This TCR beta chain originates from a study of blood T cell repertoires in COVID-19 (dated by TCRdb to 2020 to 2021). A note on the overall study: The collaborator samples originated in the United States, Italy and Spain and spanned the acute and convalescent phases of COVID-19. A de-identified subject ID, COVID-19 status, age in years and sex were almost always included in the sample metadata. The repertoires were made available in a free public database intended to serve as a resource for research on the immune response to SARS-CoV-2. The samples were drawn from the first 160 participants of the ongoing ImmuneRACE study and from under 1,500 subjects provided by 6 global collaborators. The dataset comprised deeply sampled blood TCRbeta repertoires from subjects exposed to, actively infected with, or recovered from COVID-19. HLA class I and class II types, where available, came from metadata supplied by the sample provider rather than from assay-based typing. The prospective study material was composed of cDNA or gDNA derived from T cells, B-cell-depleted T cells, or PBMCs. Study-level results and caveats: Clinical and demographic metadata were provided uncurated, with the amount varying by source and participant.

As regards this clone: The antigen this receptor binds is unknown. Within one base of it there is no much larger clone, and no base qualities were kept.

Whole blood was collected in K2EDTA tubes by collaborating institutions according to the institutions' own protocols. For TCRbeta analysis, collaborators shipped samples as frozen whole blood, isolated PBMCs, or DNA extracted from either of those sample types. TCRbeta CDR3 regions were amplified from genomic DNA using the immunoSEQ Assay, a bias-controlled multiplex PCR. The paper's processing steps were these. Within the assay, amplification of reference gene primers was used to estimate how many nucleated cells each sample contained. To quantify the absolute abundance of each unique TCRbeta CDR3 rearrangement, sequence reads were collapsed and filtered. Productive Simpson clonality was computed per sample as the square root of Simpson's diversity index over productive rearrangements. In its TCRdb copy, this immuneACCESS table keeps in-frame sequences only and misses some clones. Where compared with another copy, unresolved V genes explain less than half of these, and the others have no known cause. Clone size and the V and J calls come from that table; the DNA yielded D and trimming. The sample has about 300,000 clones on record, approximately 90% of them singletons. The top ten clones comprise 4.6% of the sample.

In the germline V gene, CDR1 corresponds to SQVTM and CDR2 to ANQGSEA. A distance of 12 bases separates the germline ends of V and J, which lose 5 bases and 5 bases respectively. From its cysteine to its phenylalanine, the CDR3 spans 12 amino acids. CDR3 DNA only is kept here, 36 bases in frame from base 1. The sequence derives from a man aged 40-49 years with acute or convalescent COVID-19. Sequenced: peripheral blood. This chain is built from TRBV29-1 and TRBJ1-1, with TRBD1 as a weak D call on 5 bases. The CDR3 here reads CSVFSGKTEAFF. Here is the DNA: TGCAGCGTTTTTTCAGGGAAAACTGAAGCTTTCTTT.